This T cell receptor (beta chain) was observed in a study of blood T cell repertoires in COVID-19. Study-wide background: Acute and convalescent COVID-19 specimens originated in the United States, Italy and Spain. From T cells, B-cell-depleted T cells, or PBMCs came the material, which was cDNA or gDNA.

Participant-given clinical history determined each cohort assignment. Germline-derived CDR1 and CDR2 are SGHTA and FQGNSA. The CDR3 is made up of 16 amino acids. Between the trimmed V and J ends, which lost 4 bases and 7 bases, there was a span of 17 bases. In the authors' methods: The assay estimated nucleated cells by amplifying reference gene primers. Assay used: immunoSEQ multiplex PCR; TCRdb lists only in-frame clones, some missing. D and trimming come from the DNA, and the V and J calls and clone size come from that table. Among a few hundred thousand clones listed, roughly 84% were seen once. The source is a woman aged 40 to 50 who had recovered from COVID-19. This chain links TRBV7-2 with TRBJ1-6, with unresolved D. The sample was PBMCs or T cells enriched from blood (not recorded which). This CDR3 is CASSSISGYGNSPLHF. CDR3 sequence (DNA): TGTGCCAGCAGCTCGATTTCGGGTTACGGAAATTCACCCCTCCACTTT.